This TCR beta chain was documented in a study of T cells in localized non-small cell lung cancer. The CDR3 contains 14 residues. Germline CDR1 MNHEY, CDR2 SMNVEV (reference sequence). Trimming cost V 4 bases and J 3 bases; bases outside gene matches: 5. The repertoire was sequenced with immunoSEQ multiplex PCR; TCRdb's copy has only in-frame clones and lacks some. Among 30,000 to 35,000 clones listed, 88% were seen once. This receptor was obtained from a woman aged 35-75 years with stage I lung adenocarcinoma. The sequencing used peripheral blood, collected before any cancer treatment. This sequence joins TRBV27 and TRBJ1-1; 7 bases agree with TRBD1. CDR3 in DNA: TGTGCCAGCAGTTCGACAGGGTGGGACACTGAAGCTTTCTTT. Amino acids: CASSSTGWDTEAFF.